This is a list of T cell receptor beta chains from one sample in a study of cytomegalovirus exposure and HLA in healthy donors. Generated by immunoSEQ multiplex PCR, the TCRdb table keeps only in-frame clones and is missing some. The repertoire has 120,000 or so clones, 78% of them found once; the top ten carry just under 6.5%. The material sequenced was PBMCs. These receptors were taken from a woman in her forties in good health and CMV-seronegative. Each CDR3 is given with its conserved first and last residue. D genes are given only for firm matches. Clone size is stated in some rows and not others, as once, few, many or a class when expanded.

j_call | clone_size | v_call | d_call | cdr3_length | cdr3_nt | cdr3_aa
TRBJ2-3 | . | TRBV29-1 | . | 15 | TGCAGCGTCGGGGTGAAGCCGGGAGTGTCAGATACGCAGTATTTT | CSVGVKPGVSDTQYF
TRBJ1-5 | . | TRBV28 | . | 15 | TGTGCCAGCAGTTCCTCTCCGGGAGAGGATCAGCCCCAGCATTTT | CASSSSPGEDQPQHF
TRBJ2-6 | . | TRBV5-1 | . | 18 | TGCGCCAGCAGCTTGGCAGCTCAGGGTCGGACTGGGGCCAACGTCCTGACTTTC | CASSLAAQGRTGANVLTF
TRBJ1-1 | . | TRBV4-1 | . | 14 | TGCGCCAGCAGCCCCCCGGGAGTGAACACTGAAGCTTTCTTT | CASSPPGVNTEAFF
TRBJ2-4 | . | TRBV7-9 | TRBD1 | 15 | TGTGCCAGCAGCGACTCAGGGGGCGCAGGAAACATTCAGTACTTC | CASSDSGGAGNIQYF
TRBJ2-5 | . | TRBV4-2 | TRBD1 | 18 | TGTGCCAGCAGCCCCCGGGACAGGGGCGTTAGCGGCCAAGAGACCCAGTACTTC | CASSPRDRGVSGQETQYF
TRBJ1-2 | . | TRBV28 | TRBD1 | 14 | TGTGCCAGCAGTTTGGGACAGGCTAACTATGGCTACACCTTC | CASSLGQANYGYTF
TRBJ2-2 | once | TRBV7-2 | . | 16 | TGTGCCAGCAGCTTATTCGGACTGTTGAACACCGGGGAGCTGTTTTTT | CASSLFGLLNTGELFF
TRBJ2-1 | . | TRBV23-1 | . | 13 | TGCGCCAGCAGACCAGGACTCCGCCATGAGCAGTTCTTC | CASRPGLRHEQFF
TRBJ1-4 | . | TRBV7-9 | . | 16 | TGTGCCAGCACCACCGACAGTCCCGCAACTAATGAAAAACTGTTTTTT | CASTTDSPATNEKLFF
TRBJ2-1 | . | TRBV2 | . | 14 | TGTGCCAGCAGTGAACAGGGTAATTGGAGTGAGCAGTTCTTC | CASSEQGNWSEQFF
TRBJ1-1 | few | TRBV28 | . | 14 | TGTGCCAGCATCTGGTTTGGCCGGAACACTGAAGCTTTCTTT | CASIWFGRNTEAFF
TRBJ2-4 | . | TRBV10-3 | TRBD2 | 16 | TGTGCCATCAGTGAGTCTAGCGGGAGGGCCAAAAACAGTCAGTACTTC | CAISESSGRAKNSQYF
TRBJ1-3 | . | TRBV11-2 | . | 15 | TGTGCCAGCAGCTTGAACAGGGAGTTCGGAAACACCATATATTTT | CASSLNREFGNTIYF
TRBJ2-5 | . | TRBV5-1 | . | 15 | TGCGCCAGCAGCCCTGGGACTGGCGAGCAAGAGACCCAGTACTTC | CASSPGTGEQETQYF
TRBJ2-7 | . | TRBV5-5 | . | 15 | TGTGCCAGCAGCTTGGGACCAGGGGTCATCTACGAGCAGTACTTC | CASSLGPGVIYEQYF